This T cell receptor beta chain was obtained from a study of blood T cell repertoires in COVID-19. Germline V gives CDR1 MNHEY, CDR2 SVGAGI. V was clipped by 7 bases and J by 1 base; unmatched bases: 8. The CDR3 runs to 15 residues. Method: immunoSEQ multiplex PCR; TCRdb's copy keeps in-frame clones and lacks some. The profile covers some 120,000 clones, with 90% appearing a single time and under 2% taken by the ten largest. The sequenced sample consisted of peripheral blood. This receptor was obtained from a human donor with active COVID-19. The donor label of this sample is uncertain. The rearrangement links TRBV6-5 to TRBJ2-7, with 9 bases fitting TRBD1. The CDR3 nucleotides are TGTGCCAGCACCCCGACCGGGACAGGGTCCTACGAGCAGTACTTC. Translation: CASTPTGTGSYEQYF.